The 3 T cell receptor beta chains given below trace back to one sample, sequenced in a study of Ad26.COV2.S vaccination and SARS-CoV-2 variants (dated by TCRdb to the early 2020s). Library prep was done by the immunoSEQ multiplex PCR assay. TCRdb obtained this table from immuneACCESS and retained in-frame rearrangements with V and J assigned. These tables miss some clones; where compared with another copy, unresolved V genes account for less than half of the shortfall, and the remainder is unexplained. This sample lists some 250,000 clones; roughly 90% were detected once. Together, the top ten hold about 10% of the sample. The treatment or condition tag for this specimen amounts to: about 20 received Ad26.COV2.S at low or high dose, single or two shots; about 5 received placebo; per-sample allocation not given. For vaccine and placebo recipients, repertoires were sequenced using samples collected on day 63 after the first injection.

The sample here was peripheral blood, taken in a trial of Ad26.COV2.S vaccine versus placebo. These receptors all stem from a person between 18 and 65 years old who received the Ad26.COV2.S COVID-19 vaccine or a placebo.

The J gene is TRBJ1-1, the V gene TRBV4-1; D is possibly TRBD1 (6 bases). The CDR3 is made up of 17 amino acids. V lost 5 bases, J lost 2 bases, and 21 bases lay in between. In germline, CDR1 is MGHRA, CDR2 YSYEKL. The CDR3 nucleotides read TGCGCCAGCAGCAGGACCGGGACACCTAATTTTAACACTGAAGCTTTCTTT. Residues: CASSRTGTPNFNTEAFF.

The chain joins TRBV20-1 to TRBJ2-3; 8 nucleotides line up with TRBD2. J lost 0 bases, V lost 6 bases, and 11 bases had no gene match. In germline, CDR1 is DFQATT, CDR2 SNEGSKA (reference sequence). The CDR3 is 16 amino acids. The CDR3 DNA sequence: TGCAGTGCCAGTGGGACTCTAGCGGGTAGCACAGATACGCAGTATTTT. This sequence encodes CSASGTLAGSTDTQYF.

This chain joins TRBV29-1 and TRBJ2-2, with D perhaps matching TRBD1 (5 bases). Looked up from germline, CDR1 is SQVTM and CDR2 is ANQGSEA. The CDR3 loop spans 16 amino acids. The V end was cut by 0 bases, the J end by 0 bases, with 11 bases between. The CDR3 region has the DNA TGCAGCGTTGAAGAGGAACGACAGTCGAACACCGGGGAGCTGTTTTTT. Protein sequence: CSVEEERQSNTGELFF.